Listed below are T cell receptor beta chains from one sample, sequenced in a study of blood T cells in healthy people across ages. TCRdb used MiXCR to reprocess the 5' RACE reads, holding one entry per CDR3 protein. The sample records 550,000 to 750,000 distinct CDR3 sequences, 20% to 25% being singletons. Source material: blood. The receptor source for this set is a man between 65 and 80 years old in good health. Both conserved end residues are part of each CDR3. The D gene is left open where the match is weak. Some rows mark clone size as missing; the rest say once, few, many or name a class of expanded clone.

few,-,TRBV27,TRBJ2-3,CASSPESPTDTQYF,TGTGCCAGCAGTCCAGAGAGCCCCACAGATACGCAGTATTTT
-,-,TRBV4-2,TRBJ2-7,CASSQDRAPTYEQYF,TGTGCCAGCAGCCAAGACAGGGCCCCCACCTACGAGCAGTACTTC
few,-,TRBV25-1,TRBJ2-1,CASSDGDTSYNEQFF,TGTGCCAGCAGTGATGGGGACACTAGCTACAATGAGCAGTTCTTC
-,-,TRBV12-3/TRBV12-4,TRBJ2-1,CASSLGGTVGEQFF,TGTGCCAGCAGTTTGGGGGGAACAGTCGGGGAGCAGTTCTTC
-,TRBD1,TRBV28,TRBJ2-7,CASKRTGTYEQYF,TGTGCCAGCAAACGGACAGGGACCTACGAGCAGTACTTC
-,-,TRBV27,TRBJ2-3,CASSHTTTDTQYF,TGTGCCAGCAGTCACACGACCACAGATACGCAGTATTTT
-,-,TRBV29-1,TRBJ1-1,CSAAVGRTEAFF,TGCAGCGCCGCCGTAGGAAGGACTGAAGCTTTCTTT
few,-,TRBV3-1,TRBJ2-7,CASSQGSASYEQYF,TGTGCCAGCAGCCAAGGTAGCGCATCCTACGAGCAGTACTTC
few,-,TRBV29-1,TRBJ1-4,CSAGTTNEKLFF,TGCAGCGCAGGGACAACTAATGAAAAACTGTTTTTT
-,-,TRBV5-1,TRBJ2-5,CASSFYNDRPQETQYF,TGCGCCAGCAGCTTCTACAACGACAGACCCCAAGAGACCCAGTACTTC
-,-,TRBV20-1,TRBJ2-3,CSATALLAGTDTQYF,TGCAGTGCCACCGCACTACTAGCCGGCACAGATACGCAGTATTTT
few,-,TRBV10-3,TRBJ2-1,CAISESRSEANEQFF,TGTGCCATCAGTGAGTCGCGGAGTGAGGCCAATGAGCAGTTCTTC
-,-,TRBV12-3/TRBV12-4,TRBJ1-4,CASSLGELEKLFF,TGTGCCAGCAGTTTGGGGGAACTGGAAAAACTGTTTTTT
-,-,TRBV28,TRBJ1-1,CASSKQGGWTEAFF,TGTGCCAGCAGTAAACAGGGTGGGTGGACTGAAGCTTTCTTT
-,-,TRBV29-1,TRBJ2-7,CSVRQGGGEQYF,TGCAGCGTTCGGCAGGGGGGGGGTGAGCAGTACTTC
few,TRBD2,TRBV4-1,TRBJ2-1,CASSQQTSGSGYEQFF,TGCGCCAGCAGCCAACAGACTAGCGGGAGTGGGTATGAGCAGTTCTTC